This T cell receptor beta chain was documented in a study of T cell responses to AZD1222 COVID-19 vaccine. Findings and limits, study-wide: Clonal diversity may have been underestimated in mostly white British donors.

Researchers grouped second doses given at about 4 or about 12 weeks into one pool. About this clone itself: Its antigen is as yet unknown.

TCRdb's table, derived via immunoSEQ multiplex PCR, lists solely in-frame clones and lacks some. The repertoire holds roughly 200,000 clones, with just over 90% as singletons. Trimming cost V 3 bases and J 4 bases, with 12 bases left between them. This CDR3 has 14 residues. Germline V lookup: CDR1 LNHDA, CDR2 SQIVND (reference sequence). The TCR was taken from an adult who received the AZD1222 COVID-19 vaccine. This chain uses TRBV19 with TRBJ1-2; no reliable D call. The source material was peripheral blood, sampled 28 days after the second AZD1222 dose. The CDR3 sequence is CASSIEADSYGYTF. The CDR3 coding sequence is TGTGCCAGTAGTATTGAGGCGGACTCCTATGGCTACACCTTC.